A selection of T cell receptor beta chains follows, all from one sample in a study of cytomegalovirus exposure and HLA in healthy donors. TCRdb's copy holds only in-frame clones and misses some; the assay was immunoSEQ multiplex PCR. The table has around 170,000 clones, approximately 80% seen once. Sequenced material: PBMCs. These receptors all stem from a male donor in good health and CMV-seronegative. The CDR3 runs from the conserved cysteine through the conserved F or W. Fields, in order: D gene, J gene, V gene, CDR3 length, clone size, CDR3 protein, CDR3 DNA. D genes are given only for firm matches. Size tells how often a clone was seen (once, few, many) or the class of an expanded clone, and some rows leave it out.

d_gene: TRBD1
j_gene: TRBJ1-5
v_gene: TRBV2
len: 18
abundance: -
CDR3aa: CASSAGTGATWRNQPQHF
CDR3nt: TGTGCCAGCAGCGCCGGGACAGGGGCCACGTGGCGCAATCAGCCCCAGCATTTT

d_gene: TRBD1
j_gene: TRBJ1-2
v_gene: TRBV5-6
len: 14
abundance: -
CDR3aa: CASSQPGGTYGYTF
CDR3nt: TGTGCCAGCAGTCAACCAGGGGGCACCTATGGCTACACCTTC

d_gene: TRBD2
j_gene: TRBJ2-2
v_gene: TRBV5-1
len: 21
abundance: -
CDR3aa: CASGHGPRLAGGDANTGELFF
CDR3nt: TGCGCCAGCGGCCACGGCCCAAGACTAGCGGGGGGGGACGCGAACACCGGGGAGCTGTTTTTT

d_gene: -
j_gene: TRBJ1-3
v_gene: TRBV7-9
len: 18
abundance: -
CDR3aa: CASSLMMGHQPSGNTIYF
CDR3nt: TGTGCCAGCAGCTTAATGATGGGACATCAGCCCTCTGGAAACACCATATATTTT

d_gene: -
j_gene: TRBJ1-4
v_gene: TRBV18
len: 16
abundance: -
CDR3aa: CASSPRGGGANEKLFF
CDR3nt: TGTGCCAGCTCTCCACGAGGGGGGGGCGCCAATGAAAAACTGTTTTTT

d_gene: TRBD2
j_gene: TRBJ2-1
v_gene: TRBV28
len: 12
abundance: -
CDR3aa: CASTSLLAGQFF
CDR3nt: TGTGCCAGCACGTCTCTACTAGCGGGGCAGTTCTTC

d_gene: -
j_gene: TRBJ1-1
v_gene: TRBV5-1
len: 12
abundance: -
CDR3aa: CASRLARGEAFF
CDR3nt: TGCGCCAGCAGGCTCGCTCGGGGAGAAGCTTTCTTT

d_gene: -
j_gene: TRBJ1-5
v_gene: TRBV4-1
len: 16
abundance: -
CDR3aa: CASSQDEAGGNQPQHF
CDR3nt: TGCGCCAGCAGCCAAGATGAGGCAGGGGGCAATCAGCCCCAGCATTTT

d_gene: TRBD1
j_gene: TRBJ2-2
v_gene: TRBV28
len: 16
abundance: -
CDR3aa: CASSIRGGQGSGELFF
CDR3nt: TGTGCCAGCAGTATAAGGGGAGGACAGGGCAGCGGGGAGCTGTTTTTT

d_gene: -
j_gene: TRBJ2-1
v_gene: TRBV28
len: 12
abundance: -
CDR3aa: CASSEGYNEQFF
CDR3nt: TGTGCCAGCAGTGAGGGCTACAATGAGCAGTTCTTC

d_gene: -
j_gene: TRBJ2-4
v_gene: TRBV11-2
len: 19
abundance: -
CDR3aa: CASSLGSFPIYHSKNIQYF
CDR3nt: TGTGCCAGCAGCTTGGGGAGTTTTCCAATCTACCACTCCAAAAACATTCAGTACTTC

d_gene: TRBD2
j_gene: TRBJ2-3
v_gene: TRBV5-1
len: 17
abundance: -
CDR3aa: CASSLRSSGVRTDTQYF
CDR3nt: TGCGCCAGCAGCTTGAGATCTAGCGGGGTGCGAACAGATACGCAGTATTTT

d_gene: -
j_gene: TRBJ2-1
v_gene: TRBV5-4
len: 15
abundance: -
CDR3aa: CASSLLGGLLGEQFF
CDR3nt: TGTGCCAGCAGCTTACTAGGAGGCTTACTTGGTGAGCAGTTCTTC

d_gene: TRBD2
j_gene: TRBJ2-7
v_gene: TRBV15
len: 15
abundance: -
CDR3aa: CATSRETSATYEQYF
CDR3nt: TGTGCCACCAGCAGGGAGACTAGCGCAACCTACGAGCAGTACTTC

d_gene: TRBD2
j_gene: TRBJ2-7
v_gene: TRBV28
len: 14
abundance: -
CDR3aa: CASKRLAGGVGQYF
CDR3nt: TGTGCCAGCAAAAGACTAGCGGGGGGGGTGGGGCAGTACTTC

d_gene: TRBD1
j_gene: TRBJ1-2
v_gene: TRBV7-9
len: 15
abundance: -
CDR3aa: CASSLEGALNYGYTF
CDR3nt: TGTGCCAGCAGCTTAGAGGGGGCCCTTAACTATGGCTACACCTTC

d_gene: TRBD2
j_gene: TRBJ2-7
v_gene: TRBV2
len: 14
abundance: once
CDR3aa: CASRLGTSIDEQYF
CDR3nt: TGTGCCAGCCGCCTCGGGACTAGCATCGACGAGCAGTACTTC

d_gene: TRBD1
j_gene: TRBJ1-5
v_gene: TRBV25-1
len: 14
abundance: -
CDR3aa: CASSEAISGGDRHF
CDR3nt: TGTGCCAGCAGTGAAGCGATCTCAGGGGGCGACCGGCATTTT

d_gene: -
j_gene: TRBJ1-3
v_gene: TRBV2
len: 14
abundance: -
CDR3aa: CASTTGTVGNTIYF
CDR3nt: TGTGCCAGCACCACAGGGACGGTCGGAAACACCATATATTTT

d_gene: TRBD1
j_gene: TRBJ2-2
v_gene: TRBV6-6
len: 16
abundance: -
CDR3aa: CASGTTGTGETGELFF
CDR3nt: TGTGCCAGCGGAACGACCGGGACAGGGGAGACCGGGGAGCTGTTTTTT

d_gene: TRBD1
j_gene: TRBJ1-2
v_gene: TRBV6-5
len: 15
abundance: few
CDR3aa: CASSSPRTGTDGYTF
CDR3nt: TGTGCCAGCAGTTCCCCCCGGACAGGGACGGACGGCTACACCTTC

d_gene: TRBD1
j_gene: TRBJ1-1
v_gene: TRBV4-2
len: 16
abundance: -
CDR3aa: CASSQGQDRGNTEAFF
CDR3nt: TGTGCCAGCAGCCAGGGACAGGACCGGGGGAACACTGAAGCTTTCTTT

d_gene: -
j_gene: TRBJ1-1
v_gene: TRBV2
len: 15
abundance: once
CDR3aa: CASSEPREGGTEAFF
CDR3nt: TGTGCCAGCAGTGAGCCCCGGGAGGGGGGCACTGAAGCTTTCTTT

d_gene: TRBD2
j_gene: TRBJ2-2
v_gene: TRBV7-2
len: 18
abundance: -
CDR3aa: CASSFPTSGGPNTGELFF
CDR3nt: TGTGCCAGCAGCTTTCCGACTAGCGGGGGGCCCAACACCGGGGAGCTGTTTTTT

d_gene: -
j_gene: TRBJ1-1
v_gene: TRBV4-3
len: 14
abundance: -
CDR3aa: CASSLLRETTEAFF
CDR3nt: TGCGCCAGCAGCCTCCTGAGGGAGACCACTGAAGCTTTCTTT

d_gene: TRBD1
j_gene: TRBJ2-2
v_gene: TRBV7-6
len: 15
abundance: -
CDR3aa: CASSLRQGYTGELFF
CDR3nt: TGTGCCAGCAGCTTAAGACAGGGCTACACCGGGGAGCTGTTTTTT

d_gene: -
j_gene: TRBJ2-7
v_gene: TRBV5-1
len: 15
abundance: -
CDR3aa: CASSDGGTGNYEQYF
CDR3nt: TGCGCCAGCAGTGACGGCGGGACGGGAAACTACGAGCAGTACTTC

d_gene: TRBD1
j_gene: TRBJ1-2
v_gene: TRBV7-2
len: 15
abundance: -
CDR3aa: CASSLFRTGDYGYTF
CDR3nt: TGTGCCAGCAGCTTATTTAGGACAGGGGACTATGGCTACACCTTC

d_gene: TRBD1
j_gene: TRBJ1-1
v_gene: TRBV5-4
len: 16
abundance: -
CDR3aa: CASSLSVTGARTEAFF
CDR3nt: TGTGCCAGCAGCTTGTCCGTGACAGGGGCAAGAACTGAAGCTTTCTTT